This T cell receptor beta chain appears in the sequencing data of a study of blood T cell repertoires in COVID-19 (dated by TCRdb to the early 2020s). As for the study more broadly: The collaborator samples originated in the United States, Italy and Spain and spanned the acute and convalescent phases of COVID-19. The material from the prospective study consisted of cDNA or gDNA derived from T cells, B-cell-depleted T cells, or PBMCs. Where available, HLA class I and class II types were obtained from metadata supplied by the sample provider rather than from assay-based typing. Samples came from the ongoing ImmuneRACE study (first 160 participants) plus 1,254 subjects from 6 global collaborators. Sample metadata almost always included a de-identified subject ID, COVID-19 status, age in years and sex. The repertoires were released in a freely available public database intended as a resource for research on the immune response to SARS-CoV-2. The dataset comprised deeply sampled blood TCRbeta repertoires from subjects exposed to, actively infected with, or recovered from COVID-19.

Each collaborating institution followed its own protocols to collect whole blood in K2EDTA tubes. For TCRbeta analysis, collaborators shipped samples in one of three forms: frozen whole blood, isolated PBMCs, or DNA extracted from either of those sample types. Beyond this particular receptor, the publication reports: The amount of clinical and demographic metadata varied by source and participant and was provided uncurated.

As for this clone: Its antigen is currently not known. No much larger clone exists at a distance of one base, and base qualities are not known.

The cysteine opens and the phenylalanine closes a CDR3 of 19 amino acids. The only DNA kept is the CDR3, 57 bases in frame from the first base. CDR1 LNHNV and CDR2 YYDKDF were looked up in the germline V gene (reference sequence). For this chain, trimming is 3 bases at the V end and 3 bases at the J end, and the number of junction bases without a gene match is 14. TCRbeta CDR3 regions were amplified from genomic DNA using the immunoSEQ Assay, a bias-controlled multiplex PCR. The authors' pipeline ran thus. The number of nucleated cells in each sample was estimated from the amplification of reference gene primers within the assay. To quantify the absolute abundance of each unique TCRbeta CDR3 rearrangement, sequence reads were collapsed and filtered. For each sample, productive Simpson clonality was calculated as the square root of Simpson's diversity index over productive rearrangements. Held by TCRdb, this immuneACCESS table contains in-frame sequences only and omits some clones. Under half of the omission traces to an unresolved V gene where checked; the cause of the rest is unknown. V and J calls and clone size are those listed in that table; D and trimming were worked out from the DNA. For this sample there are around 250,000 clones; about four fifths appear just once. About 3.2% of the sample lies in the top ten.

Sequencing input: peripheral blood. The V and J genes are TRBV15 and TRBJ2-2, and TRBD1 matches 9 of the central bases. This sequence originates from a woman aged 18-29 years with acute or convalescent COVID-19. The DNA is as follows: TGTGCCACCAGCAGCCCTTATACCCCGGACAGGGGAGACACCGGGGAGCTGTTTTTT. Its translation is CATSSPYTPDRGDTGELFF.